This T cell receptor (beta chain) originates from a study of CD8+ T cells in alopecia areata. cDNA prepared by RNA extraction and subsequent reverse transcription served as the template for sequencing. Produced via immunoSEQ multiplex PCR; TCRdb's table is partial and in-frame only. The data contain over 200,000 clones, 57% of them singletons. The CDR3 is 13 amino acids. The V segment lost 5 bases and the J segment 12 bases; nucleotides outside the gene matches: 9. CDR1 SGHTA and CDR2 FQGTGA come from the germline V gene. This clone has only a few counts. The chain joins TRBV7-3 to TRBJ2-2; 7 nucleotides align to TRBD1. The clonotype originates from a human donor with alopecia areata. This material consisted of CD4+ T cells sorted from blood, taken at week 0. The CDR3 here is CASSPGQVDQLFF. The CDR3 nucleotides read TGTGCCAGCAGCCCCGGACAGGTTGACCAGCTGTTTTTT.